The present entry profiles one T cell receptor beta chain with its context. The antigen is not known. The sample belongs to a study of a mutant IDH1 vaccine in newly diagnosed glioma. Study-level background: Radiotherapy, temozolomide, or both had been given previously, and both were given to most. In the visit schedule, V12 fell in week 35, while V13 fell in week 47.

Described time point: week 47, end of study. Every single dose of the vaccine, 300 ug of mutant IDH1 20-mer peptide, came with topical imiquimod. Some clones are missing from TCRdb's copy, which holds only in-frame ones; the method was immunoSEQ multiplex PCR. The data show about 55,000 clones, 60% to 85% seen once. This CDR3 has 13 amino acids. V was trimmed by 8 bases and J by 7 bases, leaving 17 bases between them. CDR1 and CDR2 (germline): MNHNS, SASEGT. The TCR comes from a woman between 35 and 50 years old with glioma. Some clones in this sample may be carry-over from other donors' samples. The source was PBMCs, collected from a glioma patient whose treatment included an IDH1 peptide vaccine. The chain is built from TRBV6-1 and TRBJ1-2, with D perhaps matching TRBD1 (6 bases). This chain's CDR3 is CASSQGSTRGYTF. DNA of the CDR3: TGTGCCAGCTCCCAGGGGAGTACCCGTGGCTACACCTTC.